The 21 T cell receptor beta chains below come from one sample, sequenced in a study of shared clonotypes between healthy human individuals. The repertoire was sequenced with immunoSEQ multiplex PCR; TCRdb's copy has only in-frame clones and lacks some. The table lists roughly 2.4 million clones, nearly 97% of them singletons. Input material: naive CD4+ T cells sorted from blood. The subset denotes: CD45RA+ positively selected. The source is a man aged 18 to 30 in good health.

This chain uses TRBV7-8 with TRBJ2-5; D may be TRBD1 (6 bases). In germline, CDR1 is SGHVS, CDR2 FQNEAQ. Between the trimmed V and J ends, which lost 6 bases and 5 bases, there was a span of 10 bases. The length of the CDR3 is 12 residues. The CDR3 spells CASRSTGETQYF. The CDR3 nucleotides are TGTGCCAGCAGGAGCACAGGGGAGACCCAGTACTTC.

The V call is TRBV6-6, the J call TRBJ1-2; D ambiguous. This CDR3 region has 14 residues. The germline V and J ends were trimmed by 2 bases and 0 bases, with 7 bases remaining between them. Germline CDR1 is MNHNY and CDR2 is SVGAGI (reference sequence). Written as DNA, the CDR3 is TGTGCCAGCAGTTACAGCCAGTCTAACTATGGCTACACCTTC. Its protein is CASSYSQSNYGYTF.

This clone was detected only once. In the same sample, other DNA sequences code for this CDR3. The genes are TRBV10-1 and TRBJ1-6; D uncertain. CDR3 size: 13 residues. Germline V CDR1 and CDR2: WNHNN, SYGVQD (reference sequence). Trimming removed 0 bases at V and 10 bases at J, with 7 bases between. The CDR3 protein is CASSESVGSPLHF. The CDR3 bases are TGCGCCAGCAGTGAGTCAGTCGGCTCACCCCTCCACTTT.

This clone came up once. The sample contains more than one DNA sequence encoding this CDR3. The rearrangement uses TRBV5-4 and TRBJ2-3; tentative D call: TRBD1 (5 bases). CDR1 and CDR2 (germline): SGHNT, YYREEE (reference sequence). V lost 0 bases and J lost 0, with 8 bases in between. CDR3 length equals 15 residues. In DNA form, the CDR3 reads TGTGCCAGCAGCTTGGAGGGGTCTAGCACAGATACGCAGTATTTT. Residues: CASSLEGSSTDTQYF.

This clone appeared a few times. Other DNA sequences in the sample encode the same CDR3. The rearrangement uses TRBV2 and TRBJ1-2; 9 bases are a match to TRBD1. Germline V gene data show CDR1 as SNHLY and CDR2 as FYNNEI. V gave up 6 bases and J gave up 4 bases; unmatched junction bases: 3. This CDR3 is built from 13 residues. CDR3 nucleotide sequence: TGTGCCAGCAGGGGACAGGGAATCTATGGCTACACCTTC. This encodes CASRGQGIYGYTF.

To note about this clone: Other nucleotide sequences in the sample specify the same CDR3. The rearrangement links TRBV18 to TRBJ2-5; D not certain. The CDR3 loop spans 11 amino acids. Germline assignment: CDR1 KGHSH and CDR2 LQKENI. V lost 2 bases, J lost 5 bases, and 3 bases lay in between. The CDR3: CASSPSETQYF. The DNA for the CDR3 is TGTGCCAGCTCACCATCGGAGACCCAGTACTTC.

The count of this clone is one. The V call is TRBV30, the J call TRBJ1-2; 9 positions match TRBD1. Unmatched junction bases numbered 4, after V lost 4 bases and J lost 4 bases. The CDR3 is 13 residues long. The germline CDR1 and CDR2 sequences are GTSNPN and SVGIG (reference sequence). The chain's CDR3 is CAWTLDRGYGYTF. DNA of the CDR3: TGTGCCTGGACCCTGGACAGGGGCTATGGCTACACCTTC.

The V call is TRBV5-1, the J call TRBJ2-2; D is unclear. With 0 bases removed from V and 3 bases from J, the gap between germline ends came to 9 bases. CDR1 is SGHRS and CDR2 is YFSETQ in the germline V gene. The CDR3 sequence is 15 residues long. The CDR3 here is CASSLDLLYTGELFF. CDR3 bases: TGCGCCAGCAGCTTGGATCTCCTTTACACCGGGGAGCTGTTTTTT.

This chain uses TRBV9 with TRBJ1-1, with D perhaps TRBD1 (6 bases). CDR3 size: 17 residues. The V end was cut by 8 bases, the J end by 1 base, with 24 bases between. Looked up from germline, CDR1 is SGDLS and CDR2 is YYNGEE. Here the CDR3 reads CARGGKVSRARNTEAFF. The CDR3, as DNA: TGTGCCAGAGGGGGGAAGGTCTCCAGGGCCCGGAACACTGAAGCTTTCTTT.

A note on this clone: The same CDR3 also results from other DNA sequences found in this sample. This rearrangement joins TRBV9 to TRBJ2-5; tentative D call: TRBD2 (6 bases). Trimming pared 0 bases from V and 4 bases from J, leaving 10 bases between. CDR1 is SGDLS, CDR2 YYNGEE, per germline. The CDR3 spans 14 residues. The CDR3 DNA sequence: TGTGCCAGCAGCGTAGCTCAGGGAGGAGAGACCCAGTACTTC. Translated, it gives CASSVAQGGETQYF.

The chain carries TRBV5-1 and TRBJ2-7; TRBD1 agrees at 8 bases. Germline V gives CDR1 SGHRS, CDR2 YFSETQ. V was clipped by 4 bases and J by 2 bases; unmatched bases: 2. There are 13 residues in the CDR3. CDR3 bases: TGCGCCAGCAGCCCGACAGGGGCCTACGAGCAGTACTTC. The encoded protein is CASSPTGAYEQYF.

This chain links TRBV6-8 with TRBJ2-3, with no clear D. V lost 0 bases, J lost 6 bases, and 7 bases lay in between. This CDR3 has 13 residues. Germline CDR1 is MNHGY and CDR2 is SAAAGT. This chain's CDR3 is CASSYSNTDTQYF. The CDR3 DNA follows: TGTGCCAGCAGTTACTCGAACACGGATACGCAGTATTTT.

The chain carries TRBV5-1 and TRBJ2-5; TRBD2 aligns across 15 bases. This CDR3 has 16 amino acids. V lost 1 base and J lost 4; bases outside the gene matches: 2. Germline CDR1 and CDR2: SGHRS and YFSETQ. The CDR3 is CASSLRTSGGAETQYF. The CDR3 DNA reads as TGCGCCAGCAGCTTGAGGACTAGCGGGGGGGCAGAGACCCAGTACTTC.

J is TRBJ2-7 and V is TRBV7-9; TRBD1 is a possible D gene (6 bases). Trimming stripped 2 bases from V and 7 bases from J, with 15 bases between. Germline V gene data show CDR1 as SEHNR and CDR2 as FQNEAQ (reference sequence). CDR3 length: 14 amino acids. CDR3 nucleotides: TGTGCCAGCAGCTTAACCCTCCCAGGGGAGGAGCAGTACTTC. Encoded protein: CASSLTLPGEEQYF.

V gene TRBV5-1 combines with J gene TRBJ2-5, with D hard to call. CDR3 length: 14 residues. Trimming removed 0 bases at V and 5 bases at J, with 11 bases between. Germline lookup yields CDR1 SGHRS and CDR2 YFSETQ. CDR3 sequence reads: CASSLGRSTETQYF. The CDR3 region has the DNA TGCGCCAGCAGCTTGGGGAGATCCACTGAGACCCAGTACTTC.

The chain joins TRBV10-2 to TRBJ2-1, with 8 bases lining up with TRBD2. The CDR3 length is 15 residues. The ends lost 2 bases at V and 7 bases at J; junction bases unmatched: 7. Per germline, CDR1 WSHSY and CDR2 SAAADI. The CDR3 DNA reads TGCGCCAGCAGTGAGGCTGTTAGCGGGATAAATGAGCAGTTCTTC. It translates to CASSEAVSGINEQFF.

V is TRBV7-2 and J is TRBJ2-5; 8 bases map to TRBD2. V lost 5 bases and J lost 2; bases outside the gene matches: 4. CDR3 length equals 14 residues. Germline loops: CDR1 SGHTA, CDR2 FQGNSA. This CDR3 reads CASSRTSNQETQYF. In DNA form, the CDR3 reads TGTGCCAGCAGCAGGACTAGCAATCAAGAGACCCAGTACTTC.

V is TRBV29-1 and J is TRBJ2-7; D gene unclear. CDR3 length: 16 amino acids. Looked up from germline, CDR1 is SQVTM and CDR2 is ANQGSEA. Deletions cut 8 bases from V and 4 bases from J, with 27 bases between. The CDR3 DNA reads TGCAGCCCACCATCGACATGTTCCTCAAGGGAATACGAGCAGTACTTC. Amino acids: CSPPSTCSSREYEQYF.

The CDR3 DNA sequence: TGTGCCTGGAGTGCCCTCGCGGACAGTAGCAAAAATTATAATTCACCCCTCCACTTT. It codes for CAWSALADSSKNYNSPLHF. The chain joins TRBV30 to TRBJ1-6; possibly TRBD1 for D (6 bases). Germline V gene data show CDR1 as GTSNPN and CDR2 as SVGIG (reference sequence). The CDR3 length is 19 residues. Trimming left V 1 base short and J 4 bases short, with 23 bases between.

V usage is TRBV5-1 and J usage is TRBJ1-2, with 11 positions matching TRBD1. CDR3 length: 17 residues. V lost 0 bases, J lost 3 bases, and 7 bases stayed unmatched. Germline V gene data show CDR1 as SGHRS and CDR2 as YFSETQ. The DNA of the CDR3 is TGCGCCAGCAGCTTGGAGGGACAGGGGGTAATAGACTATGGCTACACCTTC. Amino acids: CASSLEGQGVIDYGYTF.

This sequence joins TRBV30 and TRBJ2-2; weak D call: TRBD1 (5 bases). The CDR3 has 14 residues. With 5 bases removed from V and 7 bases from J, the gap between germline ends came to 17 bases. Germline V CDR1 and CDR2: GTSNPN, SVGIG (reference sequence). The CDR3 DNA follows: TGTGCCTGGGCCACCACAGGCAGGGTCGGGGAGCTGTTTTTT. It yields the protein CAWATTGRVGELFF.